This entry lists 13 T cell receptor beta chains sequenced from one sample in a study of T cell responses to AZD1222 COVID-19 vaccine. Method: immunoSEQ multiplex PCR; TCRdb's copy keeps in-frame clones and lacks some. Among around 89,000 clones listed, around 86% were seen once. This specimen was peripheral blood, taken on day 0 of AZD1222 vaccination. These receptors were taken from an adult in good health.

On this clone itself: The sample carries other DNA sequences with the same CDR3. V usage is TRBV15 and J usage is TRBJ1-3, with no clear D. Trimming shortened V by 0 bases and J by 1 base, and 4 bases separated the two germline ends. CDR3 size: 14 residues. The V gene's germline CDR1 is LNHNV and CDR2 YYDKDF (reference sequence). CDR3 region: CATSRDTSGNTIYF. CDR3 nucleotide sequence: TGTGCCACCAGCAGAGATACATCTGGAAACACCATATATTTT.

The chain couples TRBV28 to TRBJ2-1, with 7 bases that match TRBD2. CDR1 is MDHEN, CDR2 SYDVKM, per germline. With 4 bases clipped from V and 2 bases from J, the junction kept 11 bases outside the gene matches. This CDR3 spans 17 amino acids. The CDR3: CASSSQIPGGTYNEQFF. For the CDR3, the DNA is TGTGCCAGCAGTTCGCAAATCCCGGGAGGCACCTACAATGAGCAGTTCTTC.

The V gene is TRBV10-1, the J gene TRBJ2-1; D not certain. CDR1 is WNHNN and CDR2 is SYGVQD in the germline V gene (reference sequence). Between the trimmed V and J ends, which lost 6 bases and 5 bases, there was a span of 11 bases. CDR3 length equals 13 residues. DNA of the CDR3: TGCGCCAGCAGCGGCCCCGAAGACAATGAGCAGTTCTTC. Translating gives CASSGPEDNEQFF.

This clone was seen a handful of times. The chain recombines TRBV5-1 with TRBJ1-5, with TRBD1 as a possible D gene (5 bases). Trimming took 1 base from V and 0 from J, leaving 8 bases between them. This CDR3 comprises 15 residues. CDR1 SGHRS and CDR2 YFSETQ come from the germline V gene. CDR3 protein: CASSLTGSSNQPQHF. CDR3 DNA sequence: TGCGCCAGCAGCTTGACAGGAAGTAGCAATCAGCCCCAGCATTTT.

This sequence joins TRBV6-6 and TRBJ1-5; D is undetermined. V was trimmed by 3 bases and J by 4 bases, leaving 4 bases between them. This CDR3 spans 12 amino acids. The germline V gene encodes CDR1 MNHNY and CDR2 SVGAGI (reference sequence). CDR3 in amino acids: CASSYTNQPQHF. For the CDR3, the DNA is TGTGCCAGCAGTTATACGAATCAGCCCCAGCATTTT.

This clone was seen a single time. V is TRBV6-1 and J is TRBJ1-1; D possibly corresponds to TRBD1 (5 bases). The germline V gene encodes CDR1 MNHNS and CDR2 SASEGT. Trimming stripped 0 bases from V and 7 bases from J, with 9 bases between. The CDR3 contains 13 residues. The CDR3 is CASSEARGSEAFF. CDR3 nucleotide sequence: TGTGCCAGCAGTGAAGCGCGGGGGAGTGAAGCTTTCTTT.

The V and J genes are TRBV11-3 and TRBJ2-5; 14 nucleotides line up with TRBD2. Germline V gene data show CDR1 as SGHNT and CDR2 as YENEEA. The CDR3 spans 16 residues. V gave up 5 bases and J gave up 5 bases; unmatched junction bases: 7. The CDR3 bases are TGTGCCAGCAGCCGCGGACTAGCGGGAGGCGAGGAGACCCAGTACTTC. Translated: CASSRGLAGGEETQYF.

This sequence joins TRBV21-1 and TRBJ1-1. TRBV21-1 is a documented pseudogene. CDR3 size: 15 residues. CDR3 region: CASSTNKGRYTEAFF. The CDR3 DNA is TGTGCCAGCAGTACGAACAAGGGCAGGTACACTGAAGCTTTCTTT.

This sequence joins TRBV10-3 and TRBJ2-5, with 11 bases lining up with TRBD1. Germline CDR1 is ENHRY and CDR2 is SYGVKD. The CDR3 is 16 amino acids. The ends lost 3 bases at V and 3 bases at J; junction bases unmatched: 6. The CDR3 spells CAISDPRDRGKETQYF. CDR3 nucleotide sequence: TGTGCCATCAGTGATCCTCGGGACAGGGGGAAAGAGACCCAGTACTTC.

The gene calls are TRBV29-1 and TRBJ1-2; 10 bases fit TRBD1. CDR1 SQVTM and CDR2 ANQGSEA come from the germline V gene. Trimming at V came to 4 bases and at J to 7 bases, leaving 6 bases not matched to a gene. This CDR3 has 13 residues. The CDR3, as DNA: TGCAGCGTTGGGGAGACAGGGGGCTCTGGCTACACCTTC. This encodes CSVGETGGSGYTF.

This chain joins TRBV6-6 and TRBJ2-2; 7 bases are a match to TRBD2. The CDR3 sequence is 14 residues long. V gave up 6 bases and J gave up 1 base; unmatched junction bases: 2. Looked up from germline, CDR1 is MNHNY and CDR2 is SVGAGI (reference sequence). CDR3 sequence: CASRPGGNTGELFF. The DNA for the CDR3 is TGTGCCAGCAGGCCGGGGGGGAACACCGGGGAGCTGTTTTTT.

This chain links TRBV28 with TRBJ1-1; 8 bases map to TRBD1. This CDR3 is built from 15 residues. V trimming: 1 base; J trimming: 4 bases; junction bases outside the gene matches: 5. Germline V gene data show CDR1 as MDHEN and CDR2 as SYDVKM. The CDR3 coding sequence is TGTGCCAGCAGTTTATCCGGACAGGGTGGCACTGAAGCTTTCTTT. This sequence encodes CASSLSGQGGTEAFF.

V is TRBV5-1 and J is TRBJ2-7, with 7 bases lining up with TRBD2. V dropped 4 bases and J dropped 7; count of bases not matched to a gene: 5. The CDR3 totals 12 residues. Germline CDR1 and CDR2: SGHRS and YFSETQ. CDR3 nucleotides: TGCGCCAGCAGCGCACGGGGGGAAGAGCAGTACTTC. It encodes CASSARGEEQYF. The variable domain in full, completed from reference TRBV5-1 and TRBJ2-7, reads KAGVTQTPRYLIKTRGQQVTLSCSPISGHRSVSWYQQTPGQGLQFLFEYFSETQRNKGNFPGRFSGRQFSNSRSEMNVSTLELGDSALYLCASSARGEEQYFGPGTRLTVT.